Listed below are T cell receptor beta chains from one sample, sequenced in a study of cytomegalovirus exposure and HLA in healthy donors. The assay was immunoSEQ multiplex PCR, and TCRdb's table has in-frame clones only and misses some. This sample's clone table lists about 58,000 clones. The sample taken for sequencing was PBMCs. The receptor set was obtained from a male donor in good health and CMV-seronegative. Each CDR3 is given with its conserved first and last residue. D genes are given only for firm matches.

d_gene: NA; j_gene: TRBJ2-3; v_gene: TRBV7-6; CDR3aa: CASSLEGPGTRGTDTQYF; CDR3nt: TGTGCCAGCAGCTTAGAAGGCCCCGGGACAAGAGGCACAGATACGCAGTATTTT
d_gene: TRBD1; j_gene: TRBJ2-1; v_gene: TRBV7-8; CDR3aa: CASSFRTGATDNEQFF; CDR3nt: TGTGCCAGCAGCTTTCGGACAGGGGCCACCGACAATGAGCAGTTCTTC
d_gene: TRBD1; j_gene: TRBJ1-2; v_gene: TRBV19; CDR3aa: CASREQGVYGYTF; CDR3nt: TGTGCCAGTAGGGAACAGGGGGTCTATGGCTACACCTTC
d_gene: NA; j_gene: TRBJ1-3; v_gene: TRBV14; CDR3aa: CASSQSLPGSGNTIYF; CDR3nt: TGTGCCAGCAGCCAATCCCTCCCCGGCTCTGGAAACACCATATATTTT
d_gene: NA; j_gene: TRBJ2-6; v_gene: TRBV4-2; CDR3aa: CASSPGFNGANVLTF; CDR3nt: TGTGCCAGCAGCCCAGGGTTTAATGGGGCCAACGTCCTGACTTTC
d_gene: TRBD1; j_gene: TRBJ1-1; v_gene: TRBV7-2; CDR3aa: CASSGRQGVGNTEAFF; CDR3nt: TGTGCCAGCAGCGGACGACAGGGGGTCGGGAACACTGAAGCTTTCTTT
d_gene: TRBD2; j_gene: TRBJ2-7; v_gene: TRBV5-1; CDR3aa: CASSSGGHLGEQYF; CDR3nt: TGCGCCAGCAGCTCGGGGGGGCACCTAGGAGAGCAGTACTTC
d_gene: NA; j_gene: TRBJ2-3; v_gene: TRBV19; CDR3aa: CASSFRSLFTDTQYF; CDR3nt: TGTGCCAGTAGTTTTCGGAGCCTGTTCACAGATACGCAGTATTTT
d_gene: TRBD1; j_gene: TRBJ1-5; v_gene: TRBV28; CDR3aa: CASSSQGNQPQHF; CDR3nt: TGTGCCAGCAGTTCACAGGGGAATCAGCCCCAGCATTTT
d_gene: TRBD1; j_gene: TRBJ2-6; v_gene: TRBV19; CDR3aa: CASSPRQGAGANVLTF; CDR3nt: TGTGCCAGTTCACCCAGACAGGGGGCTGGGGCCAACGTCCTGACTTTC
d_gene: NA; j_gene: TRBJ1-2; v_gene: TRBV29-1; CDR3aa: CSVDLSGYGYTF; CDR3nt: TGCAGCGTTGACTTGAGCGGGTATGGCTACACCTTC
d_gene: TRBD1; j_gene: TRBJ1-2; v_gene: TRBV23-1; CDR3aa: CASRGTGPVHGYTF; CDR3nt: TGCGCCAGCAGGGGGACAGGGCCGGTACATGGCTACACCTTC
d_gene: NA; j_gene: TRBJ2-1; v_gene: TRBV28; CDR3aa: CASSPTGSSYNEQFF; CDR3nt: TGTGCCAGCAGTCCTACAGGGAGCTCCTACAATGAGCAGTTCTTC
d_gene: NA; j_gene: TRBJ2-1; v_gene: TRBV2; CDR3aa: CASSEPEPRNEQFF; CDR3nt: TGTGCCAGCAGTGAACCGGAGCCGCGCAATGAGCAGTTCTTC
d_gene: NA; j_gene: TRBJ2-5; v_gene: TRBV7-7; CDR3aa: CASSLGGGGENQYF; CDR3nt: TGTGCTAGCAGCTTAGGAGGGGGCGGAGAGAACCAGTACTTC
d_gene: NA; j_gene: TRBJ1-5; v_gene: TRBV19; CDR3aa: CASSLPDSGGGLNQPQHF; CDR3nt: TGTGCCAGTAGTCTCCCCGATTCCGGGGGAGGCCTTAATCAGCCCCAGCATTTT
d_gene: NA; j_gene: TRBJ2-7; v_gene: TRBV7-9; CDR3aa: CASSFPTGRYEQYF; CDR3nt: TGTGCCAGCAGCTTTCCTACAGGGCGATACGAGCAGTACTTC
d_gene: TRBD1; j_gene: TRBJ1-3; v_gene: TRBV19; CDR3aa: CASSATGTVSGNNIYF; CDR3nt: TGTGCCAGTAGCGCGACCGGGACAGTCTCTGGAAACAACATATATTTT
d_gene: TRBD1; j_gene: TRBJ1-1; v_gene: TRBV4-3; CDR3aa: CASSPTGAEAFF; CDR3nt: TGCGCCAGCAGCCCGACAGGGGCCGAAGCTTTCTTT
d_gene: TRBD2; j_gene: TRBJ2-2; v_gene: TRBV7-3; CDR3aa: CASSVGPPGLAPGELFF; CDR3nt: TGTGCCAGCAGCGTGGGGCCACCGGGACTAGCTCCCGGGGAGCTGTTTTTT
d_gene: TRBD1; j_gene: TRBJ2-5; v_gene: TRBV9; CDR3aa: CASSQGQGGETQYF; CDR3nt: TGTGCCAGCAGCCAGGGACAGGGTGGGGAGACCCAGTACTTC
d_gene: TRBD2; j_gene: TRBJ2-3; v_gene: TRBV7-8; CDR3aa: CASSRRLAGNTDKQYF; CDR3nt: TGTGCCAGCAGCCGCCGACTAGCGGGGAACACAGATAAGCAGTATTTT
d_gene: TRBD1; j_gene: TRBJ1-2; v_gene: TRBV4-3; CDR3aa: CASSQVGTGNDYGYTF; CDR3nt: TGCGCCAGCAGCCAAGTTGGGACAGGGAACGACTATGGCTACACCTTC
d_gene: TRBD1; j_gene: TRBJ2-1; v_gene: TRBV5-7; CDR3aa: CASSLEHHGTGYDNEQFF; CDR3nt: TGTGCCAGCAGCTTGGAACACCACGGGACAGGGTACGACAATGAGCAGTTCTTC
d_gene: NA; j_gene: TRBJ1-4; v_gene: TRBV4-3; CDR3aa: CASSQPGEEKLFF; CDR3nt: TGCGCCAGCAGCCAACCGGGGGAGGAAAAACTGTTTTTT
d_gene: NA; j_gene: TRBJ2-1; v_gene: TRBV6-6; CDR3aa: CASSGDFPEQFF; CDR3nt: TGTGCCAGCAGTGGGGACTTTCCTGAGCAGTTCTTC
d_gene: NA; j_gene: TRBJ1-5; v_gene: TRBV28; CDR3aa: CASSSSGEGVLSQHF; CDR3nt: TGTGCCAGCAGTTCTAGCGGAGAGGGGGTCCTGTCCCAGCATTTT
d_gene: TRBD1; j_gene: TRBJ2-7; v_gene: TRBV6-6; CDR3aa: CASSPTGNEQYF; CDR3nt: TGTGCCAGCAGTCCGACAGGGAACGAGCAGTACTTC
d_gene: NA; j_gene: TRBJ2-5; v_gene: TRBV5-1; CDR3aa: CASSSGDRLGAETQYF; CDR3nt: TGCGCCAGCAGTTCAGGCGACAGGTTAGGGGCAGAGACCCAGTACTTC
d_gene: NA; j_gene: TRBJ2-5; v_gene: TRBV19; CDR3aa: CASSMSTPEETQYF; CDR3nt: TGTGCCAGTAGTATGAGCACTCCCGAAGAGACCCAGTACTTC
d_gene: TRBD1; j_gene: TRBJ2-2; v_gene: TRBV2; CDR3aa: CASSVQGADTGELFF; CDR3nt: TGTGCCAGCAGTGTGCAGGGGGCGGACACCGGGGAGCTGTTTTTT
d_gene: TRBD1; j_gene: TRBJ2-1; v_gene: TRBV7-9; CDR3aa: CASSLAPLTQGNDNEQFF; CDR3nt: TGTGCCAGCAGCTTAGCCCCCTTGACACAGGGGAACGACAATGAGCAGTTCTTC
d_gene: NA; j_gene: TRBJ1-2; v_gene: TRBV5-6; CDR3aa: CASTRRDGYTF; CDR3nt: TGTGCCAGCACGCGCCGAGATGGCTACACCTTC
d_gene: NA; j_gene: TRBJ2-5; v_gene: TRBV6-1; CDR3aa: CASSATGIETQYF; CDR3nt: TGTGCCAGCAGTGCAACAGGGATTGAGACCCAGTACTTC
d_gene: NA; j_gene: TRBJ2-3; v_gene: TRBV7-7; CDR3aa: CASSRGSGDTQYF; CDR3nt: TGTGCTAGCAGCCGGGGGAGTGGGGATACGCAGTATTTT
d_gene: TRBD1; j_gene: TRBJ2-3; v_gene: TRBV28; CDR3aa: CASSLGKPGQGRTDTQYF; CDR3nt: TGTGCCAGCAGTTTAGGTAAACCGGGACAGGGGAGGACAGATACGCAGTATTTT
d_gene: NA; j_gene: TRBJ1-1; v_gene: TRBV5-1; CDR3aa: CASSPGTRGRNTEAFF; CDR3nt: TGCGCCAGCAGCCCAGGGACTCGAGGGAGGAACACTGAAGCTTTCTTT
d_gene: NA; j_gene: TRBJ2-2; v_gene: TRBV5-1; CDR3aa: CASSPTGRETGELFF; CDR3nt: TGCGCCAGCAGCCCAACCGGCCGGGAGACCGGGGAGCTGTTTTTT
d_gene: NA; j_gene: TRBJ1-6; v_gene: TRBV28; CDR3aa: CASSPHRAPLHF; CDR3nt: TGTGCCAGCAGTCCTCACAGGGCACCCCTCCACTTT
d_gene: NA; j_gene: TRBJ1-4; v_gene: TRBV4-3; CDR3aa: CASSQDIVATNEKLFF; CDR3nt: TGCGCCAGCAGCCAAGATATAGTTGCAACTAATGAAAAACTGTTTTTT
d_gene: NA; j_gene: TRBJ2-3; v_gene: TRBV6-1; CDR3aa: CASRRQKGYTDTQYF; CDR3nt: TGTGCCAGCAGACGACAGAAAGGTTACACAGATACGCAGTATTTT
d_gene: NA; j_gene: TRBJ2-7; v_gene: TRBV19; CDR3aa: CASSIGQGGAYEQYF; CDR3nt: TGTGCCAGTAGTATCGGCCAGGGGGGAGCCTACGAGCAGTACTTC
d_gene: NA; j_gene: TRBJ1-5; v_gene: TRBV19; CDR3aa: CATRDYLESDQPQHF; CDR3nt: TGTGCCACCCGGGACTACCTGGAGAGCGATCAGCCCCAGCATTTT
d_gene: NA; j_gene: TRBJ2-7; v_gene: TRBV27; CDR3aa: CASSSRGASAYEQYF; CDR3nt: TGTGCCAGCAGTTCCCGGGGGGCGAGCGCCTACGAGCAGTACTTC
d_gene: NA; j_gene: TRBJ2-3; v_gene: TRBV4-1; CDR3aa: CASSQAFRFGGVGDTQYF; CDR3nt: TGCGCCAGCAGCCAGGCCTTCAGATTCGGCGGGGTAGGAGATACGCAGTATTTT
d_gene: TRBD1; j_gene: TRBJ1-2; v_gene: TRBV19; CDR3aa: CASSRISGTGSYGYTF; CDR3nt: TGTGCCAGTAGTAGAATCTCCGGGACAGGGAGCTATGGCTACACCTTC
d_gene: TRBD2; j_gene: TRBJ2-1; v_gene: TRBV12-5; CDR3aa: CASGLIGLAGYYNEQFF; CDR3nt: TGTGCTAGTGGTTTGATCGGACTAGCGGGGTACTACAATGAGCAGTTCTTC
d_gene: NA; j_gene: TRBJ2-7; v_gene: TRBV7-9; CDR3aa: CASSDGQAAYEQYF; CDR3nt: TGTGCCAGCAGCGATGGACAAGCCGCCTACGAGCAGTACTTC
d_gene: TRBD1; j_gene: TRBJ1-2; v_gene: TRBV5-1; CDR3aa: CASSIPPGQGADGYTF; CDR3nt: TGCGCCAGCAGCATTCCTCCGGGACAGGGGGCCGATGGCTACACCTTC
d_gene: NA; j_gene: TRBJ2-2; v_gene: TRBV7-2; CDR3aa: CASAPLGINTGELFF; CDR3nt: TGTGCCAGCGCTCCCCTGGGCATTAACACCGGGGAGCTGTTTTTT
d_gene: TRBD1; j_gene: TRBJ2-6; v_gene: TRBV7-8; CDR3aa: CASSPDRVRDHSGANVLTF; CDR3nt: TGTGCCAGCAGCCCCGACAGGGTAAGGGATCACTCTGGGGCCAACGTCCTGACTTTC
d_gene: TRBD2; j_gene: TRBJ2-1; v_gene: TRBV4-2; CDR3aa: CASSPAGGGYNEQFF; CDR3nt: TGTGCCAGCAGCCCCGCGGGCGGGGGTTACAATGAGCAGTTCTTC